This TCR beta chain derives from a study of T cell responses to AZD1222 COVID-19 vaccine. Turning to the study itself: The study pooled second doses at about 4 or about 12 weeks.

Comment on this clone: Its antigen is not identified.

The CDR3 is 11 residues long. CDR1 MNHEY and CDR2 SVGAGI come from the germline V gene. The germline V and J ends were trimmed by 6 bases and 4 bases, with 7 bases remaining between them. Whole-study results and caveats: Unmutated variant regions are reportedly the target of nearly half of TCRs that are spike-specific. Repertoire sampling occurred only after the peak T cell response.

TCRdb's copy holds only in-frame clones and misses some; the assay was immunoSEQ multiplex PCR. Of about 140,000 clones in the sample, 93% were seen once. The material sequenced was peripheral blood, taken on day 0 of AZD1222 vaccination. The V and J genes are TRBV6-5 and TRBJ2-7; TRBD1 might be the D (5 bases). The receptor comes from an adult in good health. The CDR3 loop reads CASSRAYEQYF. The CDR3 DNA reads TGTGCCAGCAGCAGGGCGTACGAGCAGTACTTC.